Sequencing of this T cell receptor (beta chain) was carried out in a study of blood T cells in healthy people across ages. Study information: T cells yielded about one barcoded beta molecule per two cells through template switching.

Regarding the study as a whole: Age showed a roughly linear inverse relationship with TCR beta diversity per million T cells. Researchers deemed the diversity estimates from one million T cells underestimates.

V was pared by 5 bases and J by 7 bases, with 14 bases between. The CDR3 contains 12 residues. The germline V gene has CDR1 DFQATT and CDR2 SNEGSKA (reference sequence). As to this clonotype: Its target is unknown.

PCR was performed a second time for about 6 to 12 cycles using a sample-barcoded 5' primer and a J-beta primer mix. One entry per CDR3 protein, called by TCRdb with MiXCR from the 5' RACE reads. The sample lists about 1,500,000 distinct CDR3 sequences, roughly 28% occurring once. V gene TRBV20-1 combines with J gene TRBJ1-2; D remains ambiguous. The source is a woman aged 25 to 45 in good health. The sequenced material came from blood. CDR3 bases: TGCAGTGCTGCCGCCTCCTCGCGTGGCTACACCTTC. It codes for CSAAASSRGYTF.